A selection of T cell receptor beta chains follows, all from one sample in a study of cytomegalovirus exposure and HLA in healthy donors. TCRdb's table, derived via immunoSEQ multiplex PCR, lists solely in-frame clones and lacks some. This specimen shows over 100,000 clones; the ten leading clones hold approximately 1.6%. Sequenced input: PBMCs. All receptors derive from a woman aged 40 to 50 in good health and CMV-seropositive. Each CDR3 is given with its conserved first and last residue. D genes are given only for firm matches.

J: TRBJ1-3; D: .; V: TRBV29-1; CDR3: CSAIDRRSGNTIYF; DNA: TGCAGCGCCATAGACAGGCGGTCTGGAAACACCATATATTTT
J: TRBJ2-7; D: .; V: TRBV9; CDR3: CASSTGTSVRYEQYF; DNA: TGTGCCAGCAGCACTGGCACTAGTGTCCGATACGAGCAGTACTTC
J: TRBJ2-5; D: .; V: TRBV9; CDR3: CASSGDRDQETQYF; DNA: TGTGCCAGCAGCGGAGACCGGGACCAAGAGACCCAGTACTTC
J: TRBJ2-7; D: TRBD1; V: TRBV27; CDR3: CASRPATGPSYEQYF; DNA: TGTGCCAGCCGTCCGGCGACAGGGCCCTCATACGAGCAGTACTTC
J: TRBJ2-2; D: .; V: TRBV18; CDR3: CASSPDFPGELFF; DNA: TGTGCCAGCTCACCGGACTTTCCCGGGGAGCTGTTTTTT
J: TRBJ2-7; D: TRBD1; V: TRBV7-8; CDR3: CASSLARTGGTYEQYF; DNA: TGTGCCAGCAGCTTAGCCCGGACAGGGGGTACCTACGAGCAGTACTTC
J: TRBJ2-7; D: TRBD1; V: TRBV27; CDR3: CASGFLGAGGYEQYF; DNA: TGTGCCAGCGGCTTTTTAGGTGCAGGGGGCTACGAGCAGTACTTC
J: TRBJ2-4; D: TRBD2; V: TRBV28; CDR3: CASSFPGLAAVGKNIQYF; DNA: TGTGCCAGCAGTTTTCCGGGACTAGCGGCCGTAGGAAAAAACATTCAGTACTTC
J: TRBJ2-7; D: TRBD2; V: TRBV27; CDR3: CASSSGTSGRDVYF; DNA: TGTGCCAGCAGTTCCGGGACTAGCGGGAGAGATGTGTACTTC
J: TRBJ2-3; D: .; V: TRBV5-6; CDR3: CACREGNTDTQYF; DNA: TGTGCCTGTCGAGAGGGCAACACAGATACGCAGTATTTT
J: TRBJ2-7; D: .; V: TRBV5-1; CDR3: CASGPVSDSEQYF; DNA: TGCGCCAGCGGCCCTGTCTCTGATTCCGAGCAGTACTTC
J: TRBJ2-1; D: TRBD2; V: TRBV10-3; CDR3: CATTWTSGPYDEQFF; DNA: TGTGCCACCACCTGGACTAGCGGGCCCTACGATGAGCAGTTCTTC
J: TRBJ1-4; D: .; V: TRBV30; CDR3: CAWSRRFNEKLFF; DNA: TGTGCCTGGAGTCGGCGGTTTAATGAAAAACTGTTTTTT
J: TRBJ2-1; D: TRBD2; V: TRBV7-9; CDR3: CASSEDGTRWIF; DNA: TGTGCCAGCAGCGAAGACGGGACTAGGTGGATCTTC
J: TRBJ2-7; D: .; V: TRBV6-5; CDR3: CATESGEGGLSEQYF; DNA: TGTGCCACCGAATCCGGGGAAGGGGGATTATCCGAGCAGTACTTC
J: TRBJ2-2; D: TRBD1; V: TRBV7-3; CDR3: CASRKTGSYAGELFF; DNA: TGTGCCAGCCGGAAGACAGGGAGCTACGCCGGGGAGCTGTTTTTT
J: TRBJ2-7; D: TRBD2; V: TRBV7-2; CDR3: CASSIAPGGAEQYF; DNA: TGTGCCAGCAGCATAGCCCCGGGGGGGGCCGAGCAGTACTTC
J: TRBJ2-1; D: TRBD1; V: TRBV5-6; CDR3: CASSFGQGKYNEQFF; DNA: TGTGCCAGCAGCTTCGGACAGGGGAAGTACAATGAGCAGTTCTTC
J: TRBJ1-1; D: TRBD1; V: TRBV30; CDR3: CAWSATYRGAVMNTEAFF; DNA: TGTGCCTGGAGTGCCACCTACAGGGGGGCCGTCATGAACACTGAAGCTTTCTTT
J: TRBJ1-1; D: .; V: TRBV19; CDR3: CASIGGGRTEAFF; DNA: TGTGCCAGTATCGGGGGGGGACGGACTGAAGCTTTCTTT
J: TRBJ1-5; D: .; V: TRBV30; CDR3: CAWSGGEAQPQHF; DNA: TGTGCCTGGAGTGGAGGAGAAGCTCAGCCCCAGCATTTT
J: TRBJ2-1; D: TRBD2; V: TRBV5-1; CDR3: CASSSELAGLQYNEQFF; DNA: TGCGCCAGCAGCTCCGAACTAGCGGGCTTGCAGTACAATGAGCAGTTCTTC